This T cell receptor (beta chain) was sequenced in a study of T-cell reconstitution after alpha-beta-depleted transplantation in children. It was with unique molecular identifiers that the TCRbeta library was prepared. TCRdb recomputed calls from the PCR reads with MiXCR, one row per CDR3 protein. The table includes approximately 270,000 distinct CDR3 sequences, roughly 9.5% detected once. With 3 bases removed from V and 0 bases from J, the gap between germline ends came to 14 bases. This CDR3 comprises 16 residues. This clonotype was found many times. This chain links TRBV12-3 or TRBV12-4 with TRBJ1-1; D is undetermined. Sequencing used PBMCs from the stem cell graft donor, obtained from the stem cell graft. The origin of this receptor is a human donor who donated a stem cell graft to a child with SCID. The CDR3 DNA sequence: TGTGCCAGCAGTTTGGAAGGACCGCTTATGAACACTGAAGCTTTCTTT. As protein: CASSLEGPLMNTEAFF.